This T cell receptor (beta chain) was identified in a study of CD8+ T cells in alopecia areata (dated by TCRdb to 2016 to 2018). With respect to the entire study: Treated patients were enrolled in an open-label pilot trial of oral tofacitinib at 5 to 10 mg twice daily for moderate-to-severe alopecia areata. Tofacitinib was given for 6 to 18 months, followed by 6 months of follow-up off drug to assess delayed response and recurrence. The study used high-throughput TCRbeta sequencing to examine T cell clonal expansion in alopecia areata, in both the C3H/HeJ mouse model and human patients. Human TCRbeta sequencing covered scalp tissue and sorted CD4+ and CD8+ peripheral blood T cells from patchy and totalis/universalis alopecia areata patients and healthy controls. Biopsies were taken from tofacitinib-treated patients at baseline and again at 4 and 24 weeks into treatment, and several of those patients also had a later scalp biopsy. Clonality in the scalp was compared among normal scalp (n=4), patchy alopecia areata scalp (n=8), and alopecia totalis/universalis scalp (n=8). RNA was obtained with the PAXgene miRNA kit for fixed scalp, the miRNeasy kit for PBMCs, and the RNeasy kit for mouse skin. Amplification of TCRbeta CDR3 regions was done by immunoSEQ multiplex PCR using 35 Vbeta forward primers and 13 Jbeta reverse primers.

In the paper's terms, the time point label means: baseline before oral tofacitinib. Peripheral blood and lesional scalp punch biopsies were obtained from patients with alopecia areata. After PBMCs were isolated by density centrifugation and stained for CD3, CD4 and CD8, a FACSAria was used to sort CD4+ and CD8+ T cells. Library preparation used the immunoSEQ multiplex PCR assay. To provide template for TCR sequencing, every sample had RNA extracted and reverse transcribed into cDNA. SuperScript III was used to make first-strand cDNA, primed with a 2:1 mix of oligo-dT and random hexamers. A synthetic immune receptor repertoire was used to measure amplification bias, and any remaining bias was corrected computationally. From the authors' description of their analysis: Raw reads were preprocessed for error removal, and CDR3 was defined according to IMGT conventions as running from the conserved cysteine to phenylalanine. Clonality was calculated as 1 minus Shannon entropy normalized by log2 of the number of productive unique TCRs. CD4 or CD8 identity of scalp clones was inferred by cross-referencing scalp TCRbeta sequences with sorted blood CD4 and CD8 repertoires. Not all clones reach the TCRdb copy of this immuneACCESS table, which keeps in-frame sequences only. Checked studies attribute under half of the gap to unresolved V genes and leave the rest unexplained. Clone size and V and J calls were adopted from that table, with D and trimming inferred from the DNA. The sample table contains about 180,000 clones; only one count was recorded for about 67% of them. The ten largest clones capture roughly 11% of the sample.

The V and J ends are trimmed by 4 bases and 6 bases, leaving 15 bases between them. CDR1 and CDR2 are drawn from the germline V gene: MNHEY, SVGAGI. The CDR3 goes from the cysteine to the phenylalanine over 15 residues. Only CDR3 DNA remains: 45 bases, in frame from the first base. For this clone: Its cognate antigen has yet to be identified. No much larger clone exists at a distance of one base, and base qualities are not known.

Summary of the overall study and its limitations: Compared with normal scalp, lesional scalp had higher clonality and more expanded CD8+ clones, particularly in alopecia totalis/universalis, a pattern that suggests antigenic drive. Shared TCR sequences between patients were less evident than in mice, which may be partly attributable to HLA diversity in the patient population. Unlike mouse skin, where gammadelta T cells dominate, normal human skin contains resident alphabeta T cells that get sequenced too, which complicates analysis of the scalp TCR repertoire.

The source was CD8+ T cells sorted from blood, collected at week 0. The chain links TRBV6-5 with TRBJ2-2; a tentative D match to TRBD1 spans 6 bases. The source of this sequence is a human donor with alopecia areata. The DNA sequence is given as TGTGCCAGCAGTTTCGGGCAGGGGTCCGCCGGGGAGCTGTTTTTT. Translated, this gives CASSFGQGSAGELFF.